The present T cell receptor beta chain was sequenced within a study of T cell changes during pregnancy in multiple sclerosis. The germline V gene encodes CDR1 LNHNV and CDR2 YYDKDF (reference sequence). Trimming removed 0 bases at V and 4 bases at J, with 19 bases between. This CDR3 is built from 18 residues. The table came from immunoSEQ multiplex PCR; TCRdb's copy has only in-frame clones and leaves some out. There are 35,000 to 50,000 clones in the sample; 70% to 90% occur only once, and approximately 1% lies in the top ten. This sample comprised CD4+ T cells from peripheral blood mononuclear cells, obtained after pregnancy. The receptor's source is a female donor with multiple sclerosis, enrolled in a pregnancy study. The chain joins TRBV15 to TRBJ2-1; weak D call: TRBD2 (6 bases). CDR3 amino acids: CATSRDRIGRDSYNEQFF. The CDR3 DNA reads as TGTGCCACCAGCAGAGATAGAATCGGCAGGGACTCGTACAATGAGCAGTTCTTC.